The sequence of this T cell receptor beta chain was determined in a study of OX40 agonist ivuxolimab in advanced cancers. Study-level background: With a range of roughly 20 to 90, age averaged about 58 years, and about 82% were male. Study-level points and caveats: Individuals who were partial responders at 0.1-3.0 mg/kg had clonal expansion that ranked among the lowest.

As regards this clone: What it binds is unknown.

Here immunoSEQ multiplex PCR was the method, and the copy in TCRdb shows in-frame clones only, minus some. The sample yields fewer than 60,000 clones, nearly 80% seen once. Sequencing was performed on CD4+ or CD8+ T cells sorted from blood, taken in a trial of the OX40 agonist ivuxolimab. The receptor comes from an adult with an advanced solid tumor such as melanoma, head and neck, liver or kidney cancer.

As DNA, the CDR3 is TGTGCCAGTAGTATTCGCTTCCAGGCTAGCGGTTTCTACGAGCAGTACTTC. This gives the protein CASSIRFQASGFYEQYF. V gene TRBV19 combines with J gene TRBJ2-7, with TRBD2 matching over 7 bases. Germline-derived CDR1 and CDR2 are LNHDA and SQIVND (reference sequence). The CDR3 extends over 17 amino acids. J was trimmed by 3 bases and V by 3 bases; bases with no gene match: 14. Drawing the rest from reference TRBV19 and TRBJ2-7, the complete variable domain is DGGITQSPKYLFRKEGQNVTLSCEQNLNHDAMYWYRQDPGQGLRLIYYSQIVNDFQKGDIAEGYSVSREKKESFPLTVTSAQKNPTAFYLCASSIRFQASGFYEQYFGPGTRLTVT.